The present entry profiles one T cell receptor beta chain with its context. The CDR3 covers 12 residues. V shed 0 bases and J shed 7 bases, with 4 bases lying between them. In germline, CDR1 is LGHDT, CDR2 YNNKEL (reference sequence). This sample is part of a study of control samples from healthy donors and cancer patients. Libraries were prepared by immunoSEQ multiplex PCR; TCRdb keeps only in-frame clonotypes and omits some of them. Of around 170,000 clones listed, 92% were seen once; the top ten hold 0.65% to 0.85%. The clonotype originates from a woman aged 25 to 39 in good health. The chain employs TRBV3-1 (or the pseudogene TRBV3-2) and TRBJ2-1; D is uncertain. Sequencing was performed on blood. Here the CDR3 reads CASSQDSNEQFF. The CDR3 coding sequence is TGTGCCAGCAGCCAAGATAGTAATGAGCAGTTCTTC.